The 11 T cell receptor beta chains below all came from one sample that was sequenced in a study of technical replicates of blood from a handful of donors. Assay: immunoSEQ multiplex PCR; the TCRdb copy retains only in-frame clones and omits some. The sample has approximately 82,000 clones, 80% to 95% seen once; the top ten hold approximately 0.28%. Material for sequencing was T cells isolated from PBMCs. All receptors come from a human donor in good health.

The chain combines TRBV7-2 with TRBJ2-6, with D possibly TRBD1 on 6 matching bases. Germline V gene sequence: CDR1 SGHTA, CDR2 FQGNSA. Trimming cost V 2 bases and J 0 bases, with 11 bases left between them. CDR3 length equals 17 residues. The DNA for the CDR3 is TGTGCCAGCAGCTTAAGTGCAGGGGCCTCTGGGGCCAACGTCCTGACTTTC. Translated, it gives CASSLSAGASGANVLTF.

This clone ranks as medium-sized. The gene calls are TRBV7-2 and TRBJ1-4, with 7 nucleotides matching TRBD1. The CDR3 consists of 15 residues. The germline gives CDR1 SGHTA, CDR2 FQGNSA. With 5 bases clipped from V and 7 bases from J, the junction kept 10 bases outside the gene matches. CDR3 sequence reads: CASSRYRGVSEKLFF. The CDR3 bases are TGTGCCAGCAGCAGATACAGGGGTGTTAGTGAAAAACTGTTTTTT. Filled out from reference TRBV7-2 and TRBJ1-4, the complete variable domain reads GAGVSQSPSNKVTEKGKDVELRCDPISGHTALYWYRQSLGQGLEFLIYFQGNSAPDKSGLPSDRFSAERTGGSVSTLTIQRTQQEDSAVYLCASSRYRGVSEKLFFGSGTQLSVL.

The chain links TRBV11-2 to TRBJ1-5, with TRBD1 matching 8 bases. The CDR3 spans 15 residues. From germline, CDR1 is SGHAT and CDR2 FQNNGV. The V gene end was trimmed by 5 bases and the J gene end by 0 bases; junction bases not matched to a gene: 3. The DNA for the CDR3 is TGTGCCAGCAGCCGGGACAGGTTTAGCAATCAGCCCCAGCATTTT. Protein sequence: CASSRDRFSNQPQHF. Variable domain in full (rest from reference TRBV11-2 and TRBJ1-5): EAGVAQSPRYKIIEKRQSVAFWCNPISGHATLYWYQQILGQGPKLLIQFQNNGVVDDSQLPKDRFSAERLKGVDSTLKIQPAKLEDSAVYLCASSRDRFSNQPQHFGDGTRLSIL.

The V and J genes are TRBV5-1 and TRBJ1-1; maybe TRBD1 (6 bases). Germline V gene lookup returns CDR1 SGHRS and CDR2 YFSETQ. The V end was cut by 5 bases, the J end by 0 bases, with 14 bases between. The CDR3 length is 15 residues. CDR3 loop: CASSPGHQMNTEAFF. The CDR3 region has the DNA TGCGCCAGCAGTCCGGGACACCAGATGAACACTGAAGCTTTCTTT. Full variable domain (remainder filled in from reference TRBV5-1 and TRBJ1-1): KAGVTQTPRYLIKTRGQQVTLSCSPISGHRSVSWYQQTPGQGLQFLFEYFSETQRNKGNFPGRFSGRQFSNSRSEMNVSTLELGDSALYLCASSPGHQMNTEAFFGQGTRLTVV.

The chain is built from TRBV4-1 and TRBJ2-1, with no clear D. The germline gives CDR1 MGHRA, CDR2 YSYEKL. The CDR3 has 13 amino acids. The germline V and J ends were trimmed by 4 bases and 6 bases, with 10 bases remaining between them. CDR3 DNA sequence: TGCGCCAGCAGCCGTTTCCTGCGCAATGAGCAGTTCTTC. Translation gives CASSRFLRNEQFF.

Concerning this clone itself: This sample includes further DNA sequences coding for the same CDR3. CDR3: CASSYTTGNTEAFF. The CDR3 DNA reads as TGTGCCAGCAGCTATACCACTGGGAACACTGAAGCTTTCTTT. The chain carries TRBV13 and TRBJ1-1; D not resolved. The CDR3 consists of 14 residues. The germline V gene has CDR1 PRHDT and CDR2 FYEKMQ (reference sequence). Trimming took 4 bases from V and 1 from J, leaving 10 bases between them.

With respect to this clone: One end of the junction is discordant with germline, which a read error may explain. This chain links TRBV7-2 with TRBJ2-7, with 8 bases aligning to TRBD1. Germline-derived CDR1 and CDR2 are SGHTA and FQGNSA. This CDR3 is 13 amino acids long. The chain's CDR3 is CASSSGQGKGADF. In DNA form, the CDR3 reads TGTGCCAGCAGCTCCGGACAGGGAAAGGGAGCGGACTTC.

The chain employs TRBV4-2 and TRBJ2-3; 7 nucleotides agree with TRBD2. Looked up from germline, CDR1 is LGHNA and CDR2 is YNFKEQ. There are 16 residues in the CDR3. The V gene end was trimmed by 0 bases and the J gene end by 8 bases; junction bases not matched to a gene: 11. CDR3 region: CASSQDTRGRAGTQYF. The DNA for the CDR3 is TGTGCCAGCAGCCAAGATACGAGAGGGAGGGCCGGTACGCAGTATTTT.

The rearrangement joins TRBV5-6 to TRBJ1-2, with TRBD1 matching 10 bases. In germline, CDR1 is SGHDT, CDR2 YYEEEE. Trimming at V came to 0 bases and at J to 4 bases, leaving 6 bases not matched to a gene. The CDR3 has 16 amino acids. The DNA of the CDR3 is TGTGCCAGCAGCTTGGGGGGCCGGGACAGGGGCTATGGCTACACCTTC. As protein: CASSLGGRDRGYGYTF.

The CDR3 coding sequence is TGCAGCGTTGAATTCCCTCAGGGGCGCGGCTACACCTTC. This encodes CSVEFPQGRGYTF. V is TRBV29-1 and J is TRBJ1-2; TRBD1 is a possible D gene (6 bases). The germline gives CDR1 SQVTM, CDR2 ANQGSEA. V was shortened by 2 bases and J by 8 bases, with 15 bases between the two germline ends. The CDR3 has 13 amino acids.

This chain joins TRBV27 and TRBJ1-2, with a weak D call TRBD1 (5 bases). CDR1 and CDR2 from the germline V gene are MNHEY and SMNVEV (reference sequence). Deletions cut 8 bases from V and 2 bases from J, with 12 bases between. The CDR3 sequence is 13 residues long. CDR3 region: CASGPGGNYGYTF. CDR3 sequence (DNA): TGTGCCAGCGGCCCGGGGGGAAACTATGGCTACACCTTC.